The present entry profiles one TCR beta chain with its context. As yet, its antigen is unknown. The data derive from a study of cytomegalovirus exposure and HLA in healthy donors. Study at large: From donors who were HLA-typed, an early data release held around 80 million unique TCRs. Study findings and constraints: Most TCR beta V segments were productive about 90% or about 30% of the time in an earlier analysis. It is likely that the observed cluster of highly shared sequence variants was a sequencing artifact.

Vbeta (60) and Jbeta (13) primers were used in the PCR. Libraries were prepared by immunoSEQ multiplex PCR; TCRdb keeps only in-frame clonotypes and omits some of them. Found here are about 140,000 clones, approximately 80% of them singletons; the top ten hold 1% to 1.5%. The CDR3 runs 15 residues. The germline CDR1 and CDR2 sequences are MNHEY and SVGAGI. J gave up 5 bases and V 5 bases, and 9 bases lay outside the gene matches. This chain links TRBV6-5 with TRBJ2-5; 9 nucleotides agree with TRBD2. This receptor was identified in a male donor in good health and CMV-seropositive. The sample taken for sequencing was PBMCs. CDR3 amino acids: CASSPPPAGGETQYF. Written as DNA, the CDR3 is TGTGCCAGCAGTCCGCCACCTGCGGGGGGGGAGACCCAGTACTTC.